This T cell receptor (beta chain) was retrieved from a study of T cells in Graves' hyperthyroidism and ophthalmopathy. Germline V gene lookup returns CDR1 GTSNPN and CDR2 SVGIG (reference sequence). Trimming left V 7 bases short and J 2 bases short, with 14 bases between. CDR3 length: 13 amino acids. Patients aged 18 to 65 with hyperthyroidism were newly diagnosed, with duration under 2 months. Based on clinical symptoms, serum thyroxine and TRAb, thyroid ultrasound and orbital computed tomography, diagnoses were reached. On this clonotype: Its antigen is unknown.

Study outcomes and limitations: Most expanded thyroid clonotypes above 0.001 recurred in blood.

From RNA transcripts, TCR beta CDR3 regions were amplified. First-round RT-PCR with HTBI primers amplified the TCR CDR3 region. TCRdb called the multiplex PCR reads again in MiXCR, with one record for every CDR3 protein. The sample consists of around 500,000 distinct CDR3 sequences, roughly 14% of them appearing once. This clonotype originated in a woman aged 18-29 years with Graves' hyperthyroidism. V usage is TRBV30 and J usage is TRBJ1-1; D may be TRBD1 (5 bases). The specimen sequenced was blood. CDR3: CASIPRENTEAFF. Here the CDR3 DNA reads TGTGCCTCGATACCCAGGGAAAACACTGAAGCTTTCTTT.